This T cell receptor (beta chain) was profiled in a study of cytomegalovirus exposure and HLA in healthy donors. Primers: 60 Vbeta forward and 13 Jbeta reverse. The repertoire was sequenced with immunoSEQ multiplex PCR; TCRdb's copy has only in-frame clones and lacks some. Of 150,000 or so clones listed, approximately 79% are singletons. CDR3 length: 14 amino acids. Germline V gives CDR1 MDHEN, CDR2 SYDVKM. V lost 6 bases to trimming and J lost 2 bases; unmatched junction nucleotides: 5. The chain links TRBV28 to TRBJ2-7; TRBD1 matches 9 bases. Sequences were obtained from PBMCs. This TCR was recovered from a man aged 18 to 35 in good health and CMV-seropositive. The CDR3 here is CASRDRGTTYEQYF. DNA for the CDR3: TGTGCCAGCAGAGACAGGGGGACTACCTACGAGCAGTACTTC.